The entry that follows covers one TCR beta chain sequence. What it binds is unknown. The data stem from a study of CD8+ T cells in alopecia areata. Findings of the study overall: In scalp samples, resident alphabeta T cells of normal skin are also sequenced. For patients receiving tofacitinib, scalp clonality and expanded CD8+ clones among the top 100 significantly decreased.

The CDR3 has 16 residues. The V end was cut by 3 bases, the J end by 3 bases, with 14 bases between. Germline CDR1 SGHVS, CDR2 FNYEAQ. Documented treatment: oral pan-JAK inhibitor, 5-10 mg twice daily. A FACSAria was used to sort CD4+ and CD8+ T cells. These cells came from PBMCs. Extracted RNA was reverse transcribed into cDNA, the sequencing template. Clones were sequenced by immunoSEQ multiplex PCR, and TCRdb holds only the in-frame ones, with some missing. The data contain roughly 140,000 clones, about four fifths of them singletons. The source of this sequence is a human donor with alopecia areata. The gene calls are TRBV7-6 and TRBJ2-2; tentative D call: TRBD2 (7 bases). The sample consisted of CD8+ T cells sorted from blood, taken at week 4, from a patient treated with tofacitinib. The CDR3 loop is CASSLDSGEDTGELFF. The CDR3 region has the DNA TGTGCCAGCAGCTTGGACAGCGGGGAGGACACCGGGGAGCTGTTTTTT.